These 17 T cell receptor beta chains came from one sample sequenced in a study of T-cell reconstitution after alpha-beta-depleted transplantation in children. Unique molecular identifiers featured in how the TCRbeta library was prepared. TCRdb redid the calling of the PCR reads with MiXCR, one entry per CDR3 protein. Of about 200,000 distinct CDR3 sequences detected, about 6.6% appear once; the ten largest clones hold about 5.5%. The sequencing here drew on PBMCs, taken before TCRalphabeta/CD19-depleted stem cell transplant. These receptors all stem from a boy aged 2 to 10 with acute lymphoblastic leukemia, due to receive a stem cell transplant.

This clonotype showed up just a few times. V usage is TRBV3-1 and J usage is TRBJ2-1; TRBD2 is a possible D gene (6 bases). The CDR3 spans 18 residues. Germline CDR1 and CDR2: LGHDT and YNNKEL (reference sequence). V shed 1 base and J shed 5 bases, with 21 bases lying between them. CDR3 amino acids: CASSQVGGAGVRNNEQFF. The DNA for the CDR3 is TGTGCCAGCAGCCAAGTAGGCGGGGCCGGGGTTAGGAACAATGAGCAGTTCTTC.

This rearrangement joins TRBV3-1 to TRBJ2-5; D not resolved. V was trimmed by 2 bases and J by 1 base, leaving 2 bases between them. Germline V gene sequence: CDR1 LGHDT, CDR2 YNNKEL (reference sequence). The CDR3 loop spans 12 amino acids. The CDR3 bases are TGTGCCAGCAGCCAACCCCAAGAGACCCAGTACTTC. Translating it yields CASSQPQETQYF.

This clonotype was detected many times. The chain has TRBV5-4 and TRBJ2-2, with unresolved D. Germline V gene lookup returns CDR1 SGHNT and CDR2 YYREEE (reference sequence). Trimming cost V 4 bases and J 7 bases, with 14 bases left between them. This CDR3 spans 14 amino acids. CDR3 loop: CASSSKGPVGELFF. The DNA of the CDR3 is TGTGCCAGCAGCAGCAAAGGGCCAGTCGGGGAGCTGTTTTTT.

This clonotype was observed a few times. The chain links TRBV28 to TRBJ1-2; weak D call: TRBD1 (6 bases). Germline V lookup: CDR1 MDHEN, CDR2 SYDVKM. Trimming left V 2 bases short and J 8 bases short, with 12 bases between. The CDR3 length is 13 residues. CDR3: CASSLPGVEGYTF. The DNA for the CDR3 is TGTGCCAGCAGTTTACCAGGGGTGGAGGGCTACACCTTC.

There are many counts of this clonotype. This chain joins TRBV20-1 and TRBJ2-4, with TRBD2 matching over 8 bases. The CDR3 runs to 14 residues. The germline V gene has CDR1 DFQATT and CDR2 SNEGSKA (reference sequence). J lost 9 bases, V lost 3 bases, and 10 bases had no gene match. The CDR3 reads CSASPGTSDSIQYF. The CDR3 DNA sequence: TGCAGTGCTAGTCCCGGGACTAGTGACAGCATTCAGTACTTC.

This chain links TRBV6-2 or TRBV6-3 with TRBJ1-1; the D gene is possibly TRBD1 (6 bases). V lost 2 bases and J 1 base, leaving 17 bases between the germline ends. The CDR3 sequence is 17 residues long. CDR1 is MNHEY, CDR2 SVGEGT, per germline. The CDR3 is CASSYPNQGLKNTEAFF. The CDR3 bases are TGTGCCAGCAGTTACCCGAACCAGGGGCTGAAGAACACTGAAGCTTTCTTT.

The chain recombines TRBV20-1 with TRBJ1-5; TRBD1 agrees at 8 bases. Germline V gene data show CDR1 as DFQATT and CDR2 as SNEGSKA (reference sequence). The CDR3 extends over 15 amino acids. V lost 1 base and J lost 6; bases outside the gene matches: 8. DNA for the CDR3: TGCAGTGCTAGAGGACAGGGGATAAGGAGTCAGCCCCAGCATTTT. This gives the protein CSARGQGIRSQPQHF.

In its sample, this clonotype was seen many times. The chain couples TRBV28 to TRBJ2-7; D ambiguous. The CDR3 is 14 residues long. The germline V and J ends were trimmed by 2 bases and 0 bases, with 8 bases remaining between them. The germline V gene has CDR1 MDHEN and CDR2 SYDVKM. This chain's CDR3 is CASSLPSSSYEQYF. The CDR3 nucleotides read TGTGCCAGCAGTTTACCTAGTAGCTCCTACGAGCAGTACTTC. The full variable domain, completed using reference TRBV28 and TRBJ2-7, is DVKVTQSSRYLVKRTGEKVFLECVQDMDHENMFWYRQDPGLGLRLIYFSYDVKMKEKGDIPEGYSVSREKKERFSLILESASTNQTSMYLCASSLPSSSYEQYFGPGTRLTVT.

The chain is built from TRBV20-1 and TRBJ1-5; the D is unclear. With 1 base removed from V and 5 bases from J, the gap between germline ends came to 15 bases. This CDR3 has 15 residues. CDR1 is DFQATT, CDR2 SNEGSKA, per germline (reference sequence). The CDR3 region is CSARAPGELDQPQHF. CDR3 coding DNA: TGCAGTGCTAGAGCTCCCGGGGAGTTAGATCAGCCCCAGCATTTT.

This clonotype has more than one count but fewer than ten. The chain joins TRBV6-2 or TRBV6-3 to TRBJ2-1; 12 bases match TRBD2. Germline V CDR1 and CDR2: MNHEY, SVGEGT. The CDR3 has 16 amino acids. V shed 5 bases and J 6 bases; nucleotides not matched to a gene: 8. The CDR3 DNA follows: TGTGCCAGCAGTAACCCGACTAGCGGGAGAAGCAATGAGCAGTTCTTC. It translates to CASSNPTSGRSNEQFF.

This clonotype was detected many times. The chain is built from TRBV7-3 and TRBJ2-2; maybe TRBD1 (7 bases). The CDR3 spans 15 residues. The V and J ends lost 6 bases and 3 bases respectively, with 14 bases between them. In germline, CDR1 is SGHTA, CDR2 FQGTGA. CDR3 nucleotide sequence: TGTGCCAGCAGAGCAGGGGGGTCGGACACCGGGGAGCTGTTTTTT. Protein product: CASRAGGSDTGELFF.

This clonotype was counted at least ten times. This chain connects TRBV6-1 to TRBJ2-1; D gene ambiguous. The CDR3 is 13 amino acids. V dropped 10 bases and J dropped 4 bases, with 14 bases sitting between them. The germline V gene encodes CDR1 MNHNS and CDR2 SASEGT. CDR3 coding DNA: TGTGCCACAGGATTGAGCCGGTACAATGAGCAGTTCTTC. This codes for CATGLSRYNEQFF.

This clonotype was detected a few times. CDR3 sequence (DNA): TGCGCCAGCAATGAAGGAAATTCACCCCTCCACTTT. Amino acid sequence: CASNEGNSPLHF. The rearrangement uses TRBV5-1 and TRBJ1-6, with D unclear. This CDR3 spans 12 amino acids. Germline CDR1 SGHRS, CDR2 YFSETQ. V gave up 6 bases and J gave up 7 bases, with 8 bases separating them.

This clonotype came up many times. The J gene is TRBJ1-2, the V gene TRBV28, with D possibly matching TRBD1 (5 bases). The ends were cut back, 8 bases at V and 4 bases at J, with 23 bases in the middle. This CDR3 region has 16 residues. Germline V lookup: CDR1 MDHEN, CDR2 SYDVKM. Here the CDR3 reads CASWGKQTDTSYGYTF. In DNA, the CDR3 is TGTGCCAGCTGGGGAAAACAAACGGACACTTCCTATGGCTACACCTTC.

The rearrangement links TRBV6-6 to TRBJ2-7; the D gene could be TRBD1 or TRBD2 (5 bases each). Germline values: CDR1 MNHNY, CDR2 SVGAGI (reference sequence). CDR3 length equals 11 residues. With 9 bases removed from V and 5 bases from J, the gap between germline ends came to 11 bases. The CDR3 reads CASQGSDEQYF. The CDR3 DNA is TGTGCCAGTCAGGGTAGCGACGAGCAGTACTTC.

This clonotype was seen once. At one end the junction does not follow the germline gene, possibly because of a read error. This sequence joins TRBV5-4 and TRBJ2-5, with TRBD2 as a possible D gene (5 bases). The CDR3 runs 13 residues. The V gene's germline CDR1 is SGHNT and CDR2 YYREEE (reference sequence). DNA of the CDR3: TGTGCCATCAGCCCGGGGTATCCAGAGACCCAGTACTTC. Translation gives CAISPGYPETQYF.

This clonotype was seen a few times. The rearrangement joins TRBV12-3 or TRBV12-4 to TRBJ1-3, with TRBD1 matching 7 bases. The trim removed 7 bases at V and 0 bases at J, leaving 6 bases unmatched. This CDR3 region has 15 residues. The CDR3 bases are TGTGCCAGCAACACAGGGGATCGCTCTGGAAACACCATATATTTT. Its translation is CASNTGDRSGNTIYF.